This T cell receptor beta chain appears in the sequencing data of a study of T cells after yellow fever vaccination. V was cut by 4 bases and J by 5 bases, with 17 bases left in between. The CDR3 contains 15 residues. CDR1 and CDR2 (germline): SGHRS, YFSETQ. TCRdb fed the 5' RACE reads into MiXCR, producing one record per CDR3 protein. The sample shows about 360,000 distinct CDR3 sequences, 6.2% of them seen only once. This clonotype was counted many times. Sample: PBMCs, taken 5 days after the yellow fever booster vaccination. This clonotype was sampled from a man aged 30-40 years who received the YFV17D yellow fever vaccine. J is TRBJ2-3 and V is TRBV5-1; D perhaps matches TRBD2 (7 bases). The CDR3 region has the DNA TGCGCCAGCAGCGCTGGACAGCCGGGGGGAGATACGCAGTATTTT. It encodes CASSAGQPGGDTQYF.